This T cell receptor (beta chain) was retrieved from a study of T-cell reconstitution after alpha-beta-depleted transplantation in children. The TCRbeta library incorporated unique molecular identifiers. Each CDR3 protein is one row after TCRdb ran MiXCR on the PCR reads. Counted here are 450,000 to 600,000 distinct CDR3 sequences, roughly 13% occurring once; the ten biggest clones make up 2% to 2.5%. As concerns this clonotype: Its antigen is currently unknown.

Study-wide results and caveats: Fresh T-cell production supplied most of the T-cell counts and diversity seen one year after transplant. As was reported, about two months after transplant, alpha-beta T cells came from several hundred expanded graft clones. Surviving recipient T cells and thymic progenitors produced the high day-60 TCRbeta diversity seen in some patients.

The receptor's source is a male patient younger than 18 who had a stem cell transplant for acute myeloid leukemia, so the T cells may come from the graft donor. The material sequenced was PBMCs, mostly from graft donor cells, taken 360 days after TCRalphabeta/CD19-depleted stem cell transplant.

CDR3 residues: CSVEDQESYETQYF. CDR3 in DNA: TGCAGCGTTGAAGATCAGGAGTCTTATGAGACCCAGTACTTC. The rearrangement uses TRBV29-1 and TRBJ2-5; D remains ambiguous. The CDR3 length is 14 residues. V lost 0 bases, J lost 5 bases, and 13 bases lay in between. Looked up from germline, CDR1 is SQVTM and CDR2 is ANQGSEA.